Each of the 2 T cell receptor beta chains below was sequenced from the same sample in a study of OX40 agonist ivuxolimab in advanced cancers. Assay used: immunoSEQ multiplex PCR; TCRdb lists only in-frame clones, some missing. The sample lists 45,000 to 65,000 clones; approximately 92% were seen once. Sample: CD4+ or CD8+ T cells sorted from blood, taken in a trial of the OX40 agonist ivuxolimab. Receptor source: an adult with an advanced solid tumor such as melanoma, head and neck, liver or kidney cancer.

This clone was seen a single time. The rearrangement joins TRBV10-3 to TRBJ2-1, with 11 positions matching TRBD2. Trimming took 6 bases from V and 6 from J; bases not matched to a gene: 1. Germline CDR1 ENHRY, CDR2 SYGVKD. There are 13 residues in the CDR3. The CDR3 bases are TGTGCCATCAGAGGGACTAGCGGCAATGAGCAGTTCTTC. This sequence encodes CAIRGTSGNEQFF.

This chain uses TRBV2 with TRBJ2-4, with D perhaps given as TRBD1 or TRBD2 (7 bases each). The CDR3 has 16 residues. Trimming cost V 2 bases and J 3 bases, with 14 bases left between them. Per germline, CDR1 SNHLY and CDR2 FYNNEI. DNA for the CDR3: TGTGCCAGCAGTGAACGGCAGGGGGGGAACAAAAACATTCAGTACTTC. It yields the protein CASSERQGGNKNIQYF.